At least ten counts were recorded for the clone carrying this T cell receptor beta chain. The sample is drawn from a study of identical twins. The CDR3 spans 15 residues. V lost 1 base to trimming and J lost 1 base, with 9 bases between them. In germline, CDR1 is KGHDR, CDR2 SFDVKD. TCRdb re-analysed the 5' RACE reads in MiXCR, keeping a single row per CDR3 protein. The repertoire has approximately 890,000 distinct CDR3 sequences, approximately 13% of them found once; the top ten carry around 1.6%. Separately, the same data were catalogued under a study of yellow fever vaccine responses in identical twins. From that study: Twins reportedly showed a vaccine T cell response that seemed partly convergent and partly personalized.

This receptor was identified in a woman between 18 and 29 years old in good health. The sequenced sample consisted of PBMCs. The rearrangement joins TRBV24-1 to TRBJ2-5; D is perhaps TRBD2 (5 bases). The CDR3 nucleotides are TGTGCCACCAGTGATTTTTCAGCGGTCCAAGAGACCCAGTACTTC. Protein sequence: CATSDFSAVQETQYF.